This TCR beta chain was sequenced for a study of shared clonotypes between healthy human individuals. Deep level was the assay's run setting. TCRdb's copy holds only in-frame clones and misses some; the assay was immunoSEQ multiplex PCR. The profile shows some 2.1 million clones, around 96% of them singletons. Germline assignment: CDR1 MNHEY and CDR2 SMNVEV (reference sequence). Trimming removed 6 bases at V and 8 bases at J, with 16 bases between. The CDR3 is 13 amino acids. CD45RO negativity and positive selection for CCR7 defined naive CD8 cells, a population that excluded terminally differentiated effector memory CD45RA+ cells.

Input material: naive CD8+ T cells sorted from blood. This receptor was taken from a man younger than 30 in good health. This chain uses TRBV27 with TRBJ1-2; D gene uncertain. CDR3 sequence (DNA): TGTGCCAGCAGGACATTCACGGGCTCCGGCTACACCTTC. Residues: CASRTFTGSGYTF.